What follows are 29 T cell receptor beta chains derived from one specimen sequenced in a study of low-dose radiotherapy and immunotherapy resistance in tumors. First-strand cDNA relied on TRAV- and TRBV-specific primers spanning alpha and beta chains. Over roughly 19 PCR cycles, TCRs were amplified from a constant-region primer and V-primer adapter. TCRdb processed the reads anew with MiXCR; each CDR3 protein has one entry. Found here are 54,000 or so distinct CDR3 sequences, 25% of them singletons; the top ten hold roughly 5.6%. Time point in this sample: before trial treatment. The sequencing here drew on PBMCs, taken before treatment. The source of these receptors is a male donor with prostate cancer.

Many counts were recorded for this clonotype. The V call is TRBV28, the J call TRBJ1-5; D is ambiguous. The CDR3 is 13 residues long. V was clipped by 5 bases and J by 7 bases, with 12 bases between them. Germline V gene data show CDR1 as MDHEN and CDR2 as SYDVKM. The CDR3 nucleotides read TGTGCCAGCAGTCCAACACCCTGGCAGCCCCAGCATTTT. It is translated as CASSPTPWQPQHF.

This clonotype was detected many times. The V and J genes are TRBV7-9 and TRBJ2-3; 8 bases line up with TRBD1. Trimming took 5 bases from V and 6 from J; bases not matched to a gene: 10. CDR3 length equals 15 residues. Germline CDR1 reads SEHNR; CDR2 reads FQNEAQ (reference sequence). This chain's CDR3 is CASSPRTGLTDTQYF. In DNA form, the CDR3 reads TGTGCCAGCAGCCCGCGGACAGGGTTGACCGATACGCAGTATTTT. The full variable domain, with the rest looked up from reference TRBV7-9 and TRBJ2-3, is DTGVSQNPRHKITKRGQNVTFRCDPISEHNRLYWYRQTLGQGPEFLTYFQNEAQLEKSRLLSDRFSAERPKGSFSTLEIQRTEQGDSAMYLCASSPRTGLTDTQYFGPGTRLTVL.

This clonotype was seen repeatedly, ten times or more. The chain employs TRBV14 and TRBJ2-1; D is unclear. Per the germline V gene, CDR1 is SGHDN and CDR2 is FVKESK. The CDR3 sequence is 16 residues long. V was pared by 1 base and J by 6 bases, with 16 bases between. In DNA form, the CDR3 reads TGTGCCAGCAGCCAAGTGGCAGCCCTTCTATCCAATGAGCAGTTCTTC. It is translated as CASSQVAALLSNEQFF. The variable domain in full, with the rest retrieved from reference TRBV14 and TRBJ2-1, is EAGVTQFPSHSVIEKGQTVTLRCDPISGHDNLYWYRRVMGKEIKFLLHFVKESKQDESGMPNNRFLAERTGGTYSTLKVQPAELEDSGVYFCASSQVAALLSNEQFFGPGTRLTVL.

This clonotype was recorded at least ten times. This rearrangement joins TRBV20-1 to TRBJ1-5; the D gene is possibly TRBD1 (5 bases). The CDR3 extends over 12 amino acids. V was cut by 4 bases and J by 5 bases, with 9 bases left in between. The germline gives CDR1 DFQATT, CDR2 SNEGSKA (reference sequence). The CDR3 loop reads CSAKVGDQPQHF. CDR3 bases: TGCAGTGCTAAGGTGGGGGATCAGCCCCAGCATTTT.

This clonotype was recorded many times. The chain recombines TRBV2 with TRBJ2-5, with 7 bases matching TRBD1. CDR1 is SNHLY and CDR2 is FYNNEI in the germline V gene. This CDR3 is built from 14 residues. V was pared by 6 bases and J by 5 bases, with 9 bases of the junction left unmatched. This CDR3 reads CASRADRDRETQYF. For the CDR3, the DNA is TGTGCCAGCAGGGCAGACAGGGACCGGGAGACCCAGTACTTC.

About this clonotype itself: This may be a read error: a much more frequent sequence differs by one nucleotide. This rearrangement joins TRBV19 to TRBJ2-7; 11 bases agree with TRBD1. Germline CDR1 reads LNHDA; CDR2 reads SQIVND (reference sequence). V shed 8 bases, J shed 4 bases, and the junction held 10 bases outside the gene matches. The CDR3 runs to 15 residues. Here the CDR3 reads CASRPRTGGTYEQYF. For the CDR3, the DNA is TGTGCCAGTCGTCCACGGACAGGGGGCACGTACGAGCAGTACTTC.

This clonotype was picked up many times. The chain links TRBV20-1 to TRBJ1-5; 8 bases agree with TRBD1. This CDR3 is built from 14 residues. V was clipped by 6 bases and J by 3 bases; unmatched bases: 7. CDR1 and CDR2 from the germline V gene are DFQATT and SNEGSKA (reference sequence). The CDR3 DNA reads TGCAGTGCCATAGACAGGGGACCCAATCAGCCCCAGCATTTT. As protein: CSAIDRGPNQPQHF.

This clonotype was seen ten or more times. This chain links TRBV5-1 with TRBJ2-3; tentatively, D is TRBD2 (5 bases). Trimming pared 8 bases from V and 1 base from J, leaving 11 bases between. This CDR3 is built from 13 residues. CDR1 and CDR2 (germline): SGHRS, YFSETQ. CDR3 sequence: CARGRRGTDTQYF. The CDR3 DNA sequence: TGCGCCAGGGGTCGGCGGGGCACAGATACGCAGTATTTT.

This clonotype showed up just a few times. CDR3 protein: CASSRLGPSKYEQYF. Here the CDR3 DNA reads TGTGCCAGCAGTCGTCTCGGACCGTCGAAGTACGAGCAGTACTTC. The V call is TRBV28, the J call TRBJ2-7; D ambiguous. The CDR3 is made up of 15 amino acids. Per the germline V gene, CDR1 is MDHEN and CDR2 is SYDVKM. The V and J ends lost 5 bases and 4 bases respectively, with 18 bases between them.

This clonotype showed up many times. This sequence joins TRBV5-1 and TRBJ2-1, with D perhaps given as TRBD1 or TRBD2 (5 bases each). Per the germline V gene, CDR1 is SGHRS and CDR2 is YFSETQ. The CDR3 is 13 amino acids. Trimming cost V 1 base and J 8 bases, with 10 bases left between them. CDR3 sequence: CASSLSGDHEQFF. The CDR3 region has the DNA TGCGCCAGCAGCTTGTCCGGGGACCATGAGCAGTTCTTC.

This clonotype was seen many times. V and J are TRBV28 and TRBJ2-1; 11 bases fit TRBD2. V was clipped by 2 bases and J by 1 base; unmatched bases: 7. The CDR3 is 18 amino acids. Germline V CDR1 and CDR2: MDHEN, SYDVKM. DNA for the CDR3: TGTGCCAGCAGTTTAGTCCTAGCGGGAGGCCAATCCTACAATGAGCAGTTCTTC. The encoded protein is CASSLVLAGGQSYNEQFF.

This clonotype has at least ten counts. V gene TRBV10-3 combines with J gene TRBJ1-1; D ambiguous. Germline CDR1 is ENHRY and CDR2 is SYGVKD. V lost 0 bases, J lost 8 bases, and 10 bases lay in between. This CDR3 spans 13 amino acids. In nucleotides, the CDR3 is TGTGCCATCAGTGAGTCAACCCCGCCGGAAGCTTTCTTT. It encodes CAISESTPPEAFF.

In its sample, this clonotype ranks as medium-sized (0.01 to 0.1%). V and J are TRBV2 and TRBJ2-6; D is unclear. CDR3 length equals 14 residues. CDR1 SNHLY and CDR2 FYNNEI come from the germline V gene. Trimming pared 8 bases from V and 2 bases from J, leaving 10 bases between. CDR3 protein: CASVFDAGANVLTF. Here the CDR3 DNA reads TGTGCCAGCGTCTTTGACGCTGGGGCCAACGTCCTGACTTTC.

In its sample, this clonotype was seen many times. This sequence joins TRBV11-2 and TRBJ2-3, with 13 bases that match TRBD2. From germline, CDR1 is SGHAT and CDR2 FQNNGV. The length of the CDR3 is 16 residues. The V gene end was trimmed by 5 bases and the J gene end by 4 bases; junction bases not matched to a gene: 6. The CDR3: CASSNGLAGVSDTQYF. The CDR3 DNA sequence: TGTGCCAGCAGCAACGGACTAGCGGGGGTTTCAGATACGCAGTATTTT.

This clonotype was detected many times. The genes are TRBV20-1 and TRBJ1-1; tentatively, D is TRBD1 (5 bases). The length of the CDR3 is 14 residues. Germline assignment: CDR1 DFQATT and CDR2 SNEGSKA (reference sequence). The ends were cut back, 1 base at V and 6 bases at J, with 15 bases in the middle. CDR3 loop: CSARGEGYPAEAFF. As DNA, the CDR3 is TGCAGTGCTAGAGGTGAGGGGTATCCTGCTGAAGCTTTCTTT.

This clonotype was observed at least ten times. The chain has TRBV6-6 and TRBJ2-7; no reliable D call. V lost 4 bases and J 3 bases, leaving 16 bases between the germline ends. The CDR3 spans 15 residues. The germline gives CDR1 MNHNY, CDR2 SVGAGI (reference sequence). The CDR3 DNA is TGTGCCAGCAGTTTTACCACTCAATTAAACTACGAGCAGTACTTC. This codes for CASSFTTQLNYEQYF.

This clonotype was observed many times. This chain joins TRBV28 and TRBJ2-3; D gene uncertain. CDR1 and CDR2 (germline): MDHEN, SYDVKM. V lost 5 bases to trimming and J lost 9 bases, with 12 bases between them. This CDR3 region has 12 residues. CDR3 residues: CASSGPLGTQYF. In DNA, the CDR3 is TGTGCCAGCAGTGGCCCCCTCGGGACGCAGTATTTT.

CDR3 protein: CASRLTAMNTEAFF. In nucleotides, the CDR3 is TGTGCCAGCAGGTTGACAGCTATGAACACTGAAGCTTTCTTT. The chain recombines TRBV6-2 or TRBV6-3 with TRBJ1-1; tentatively, D is TRBD1 (5 bases). CDR1 MNHEY and CDR2 SVGEGT come from the germline V gene. V dropped 6 bases and J dropped 0 bases, with 11 bases sitting between them. This CDR3 comprises 14 residues.

This clonotype was counted at least ten times. This chain joins TRBV5-1 and TRBJ1-3, with 12 nucleotides matching TRBD1. Trimming cost V 1 base and J 16 bases; bases outside gene matches: 9. The CDR3 is 14 amino acids. CDR1 and CDR2 (germline): SGHRS, YFSETQ. This CDR3 is CASSLTSGTGGSYF. As DNA, the CDR3 is TGCGCCAGCAGCTTGACTTCCGGGACAGGGGGCTCGTATTTT.

This clonotype has ten or more counts. The chain has TRBV7-2 and TRBJ1-4; D possibly corresponds to TRBD1 (6 bases). The CDR3 runs to 16 residues. Germline CDR1 SGHTA, CDR2 FQGNSA. V gave up 1 base and J gave up 8 bases, with 17 bases separating them. The CDR3 reads CASSLDFGRGREKLFF. The CDR3 nucleotides are TGTGCCAGCAGCTTAGACTTCGGCAGGGGACGGGAAAAACTGTTTTTT.

This clonotype has at least ten counts. The J gene is TRBJ2-2, the V gene TRBV20-1; tentative D call: TRBD2 (6 bases). CDR3 length: 16 residues. CDR1 is DFQATT and CDR2 is SNEGSKA in the germline V gene (reference sequence). Trimming removed 6 bases at V and 3 bases at J, with 20 bases between. Written as DNA, the CDR3 is TGCAGTGCCCGCGATCAGACCGGGGGTGACACCGGGGAGCTGTTTTTT. This encodes CSARDQTGGDTGELFF.

This clonotype was detected a few times. The chain employs TRBV28 and TRBJ1-6, with a possible D match to TRBD1 (6 bases). The germline V gene encodes CDR1 MDHEN and CDR2 SYDVKM. The CDR3 runs 15 residues. The V end was cut by 3 bases, the J end by 8 bases, with 14 bases between. CDR3 amino acids: CASSLNAGAHSPLHF. CDR3 bases: TGTGCCAGCAGTTTGAATGCAGGGGCGCATTCACCCCTCCACTTT. The full variable domain, completed using reference TRBV28 and TRBJ1-6, is DVKVTQSSRYLVKRTGEKVFLECVQDMDHENMFWYRQDPGLGLRLIYFSYDVKMKEKGDIPEGYSVSREKKERFSLILESASTNQTSMYLCASSLNAGAHSPLHFGNGTRLTVT.

This clonotype turned up a few times. The chain employs TRBV28 and TRBJ1-2; 8 bases line up with TRBD1. Germline CDR1 and CDR2: MDHEN and SYDVKM. The CDR3 runs 15 residues. V shed 5 bases and J 5 bases; nucleotides not matched to a gene: 10. The CDR3 sequence: CASSPPGTGYYGYTF. In DNA form, the CDR3 reads TGTGCCAGCAGTCCCCCCGGGACAGGCTATTATGGCTACACCTTC.

Within the sample, this clonotype is medium-sized. V and J are TRBV5-6 and TRBJ2-1; D remains unclear. This CDR3 is 13 amino acids long. The germline gives CDR1 SGHDT, CDR2 YYEEEE. V lost 4 bases and J 7 bases, leaving 12 bases between the germline ends. CDR3 sequence: CASSTPPSNEQFF. The CDR3 DNA reads TGTGCCAGCAGCACCCCCCCGTCTAATGAGCAGTTCTTC.

This clonotype was recorded at least ten times. The J gene is TRBJ2-3, the V gene TRBV15; D unresolved. There are 12 residues in the CDR3. Germline CDR1 reads LNHNV; CDR2 reads YYDKDF (reference sequence). Trimming removed 6 bases from V and 3 bases from J, with 7 bases in between. The CDR3 DNA sequence: TGTGCCACCAGGGAAGGAACAGATACGCAGTATTTT. This translates into CATREGTDTQYF.

Comment on this clonotype: A much bigger clone sits one base away, suggesting this may be a read error. The rearrangement joins TRBV5-1 to TRBJ2-7; the D gene could be TRBD1 or TRBD2 (5 bases each). The V and J ends lost 4 bases and 4 bases respectively, with 15 bases between them. The germline gives CDR1 SGHRS, CDR2 YFSETQ. The CDR3 extends over 14 amino acids. The CDR3 sequence: CASSRDGLGYEQYF. CDR3 sequence (DNA): TGCGCCAGCAGCAGGGACGGGTTGGGGTACGAGCAGTACTTC.

As for this clonotype: The DNA is left out, because the CDR3 cannot be placed on it with certainty; the CDR3 is given as TCRdb lists it. V gene TRBV19 combines with J gene TRBJ2-2; TRBD2, the table's D call, lacks a check against the DNA. The CDR3 totals 16 residues, both ends included. From germline, CDR1 is LNHDA and CDR2 SQIVND (reference sequence). The CDR3 reads CASSTIAGDTGELFFF.

The sample holds many counts of this clonotype. The chain is built from TRBV21-1 and TRBJ2-7. TRBV21-1 is a pseudogene segment. The length of the CDR3 is 15 residues. CDR3 DNA sequence: TGTGCCAGCAGCAAAGAATGGAACGGAGACTACGAGCAGTACTTC. Translated: CASSKEWNGDYEQYF.

To note about this clonotype: The likely explanation is a read error, given a far larger clone one base away. This rearrangement joins TRBV11-2 to TRBJ2-7; possible D gene TRBD2, 6 bases. The CDR3 sequence is 14 residues long. Germline assignment: CDR1 SGHAT and CDR2 FQNNGV. Trimming removed 1 base at V and 7 bases at J, with 14 bases between. The chain's CDR3 is CASSLGLDYNEQYF. The CDR3 coding sequence is TGTGCCAGCAGCTTAGGACTAGACTACAATGAGCAGTACTTC.